The entry below describes one TCR beta chain. Its antigen is unknown. Using immunoSEQ multiplex PCR, the repertoire was profiled, and TCRdb retains in-frame clones only, with some absent. The sample lists about 53,000 clones; 80% to 90% were seen once. These data belong to a study of OX40 agonist ivuxolimab in advanced cancers. Study-level results: Researchers report that CD8+ T cells had, on average, more expanded clones than CD4+.

Peripheral blood came from all dose cohorts at three timepoints. The CDR3 loop spans 14 amino acids. Trimming left V 3 bases short and J 4 bases short, with 13 bases between. Per germline, CDR1 MNHEY and CDR2 SMNVEV (reference sequence). The sequencing here drew on CD4+ or CD8+ T cells sorted from blood, taken in a trial of the OX40 agonist ivuxolimab. The TCR comes from an adult with an advanced solid tumor such as melanoma, head and neck, liver or kidney cancer. The chain has TRBV27 and TRBJ2-7, with D perhaps being TRBD1 or TRBD2 (5 bases each). The CDR3 loop is CASSFRGPSYEQYF. CDR3 DNA sequence: TGTGCCAGCAGTTTCCGGGGACCTTCGTACGAGCAGTACTTC.